This T cell receptor (beta chain) was observed in a study of blood T cell repertoires in COVID-19. Study in general: PBMCs, B-cell-depleted T cells, or T cells were the source of the cDNA or gDNA that made up the material.

Sequencing was performed with immunoSEQ multiplex PCR; in TCRdb, only in-frame clones are kept and a portion is missing. The data show about 150,000 clones, with roughly 72% seen just once and 3.7% held by the top ten. This CDR3 region has 15 residues. Germline CDR1 and CDR2: GTSNPN and SVGIG (reference sequence). The V gene end was trimmed by 2 bases and the J gene end by 4 bases; junction bases not matched to a gene: 7. This clonotype was sampled from a woman older than 75 with acute or convalescent COVID-19. The specimen sequenced was peripheral blood. This chain joins TRBV30 and TRBJ1-5; 8 bases are shared with TRBD1. CDR3 DNA: TGTGCCTGGAGTAGGGGACAGGTCGAGAATCAGCCCCAGCATTTT. It codes for CAWSRGQVENQPQHF.